The T cell receptor beta chain described here comes from a study of blood T cell repertoires in COVID-19. On the study more broadly: Samples taken during acute and convalescent COVID-19 were collected in the United States, Italy and Spain.

CDR1 is LGHNT, CDR2 FRNRAP, per germline. This CDR3 region has 15 residues. V was clipped by 0 bases and J by 1 base, with 9 bases between them. Source study methods: How many nucleated cells were present was estimated from reference gene primer amplification. Profiling relied on immunoSEQ multiplex PCR, and the TCRdb table lists in-frame clones only, not all of them. V and J calls and clone size are those listed in that table; D and trimming were worked out from the DNA. In the table there are approximately 260,000 clones, approximately 78% of which are singletons. Sequenced input: peripheral blood. The TCR sequence derives from a woman aged 55-70 years with active or convalescent COVID-19. The chain links TRBV12-5 to TRBJ1-1; weak D call: TRBD1 (5 bases). CDR3 amino acids: CASGLVAGGNTEAFF. The CDR3 nucleotides read TGTGCTAGTGGTTTGGTGGCGGGGGGGAACACTGAAGCTTTCTTT.